This entry concerns a single T cell receptor (beta chain). In the source study's methods: Reference gene primers were amplified, and this amplification served to estimate nucleated cell counts. The protocol was immunoSEQ multiplex PCR, while the TCRdb copy is restricted to in-frame clones and leaves out a portion. V, J and clone size reflect that table, while D and trimming were determined from the DNA. This table has 30,000 to 35,000 clones, around 86% appearing once. The data originate from a study of blood T cell repertoires in COVID-19. Study-level background: Acute and convalescent COVID-19 samples came from the United States, Italy and Spain. T cells, B-cell-depleted T cells, or PBMCs provided the cDNA or gDNA that served as material.

The receptor comes from a man aged 55 to 70 with active COVID-19. Specimen: peripheral blood.

The CDR3 DNA reads TGTGCCAGCAGTTTTAGCGGGGATACGCAGTATTTT. Residues: CASSFSGDTQYF. The chain recombines TRBV6-2 or TRBV6-3 with TRBJ2-3; 7 bases fit TRBD2. This CDR3 comprises 12 residues. Germline CDR1 and CDR2: MNHEY and SVGEGT. Losses at the gene ends were 4 bases for V and 6 bases for J; bases not matched to a gene: 1.